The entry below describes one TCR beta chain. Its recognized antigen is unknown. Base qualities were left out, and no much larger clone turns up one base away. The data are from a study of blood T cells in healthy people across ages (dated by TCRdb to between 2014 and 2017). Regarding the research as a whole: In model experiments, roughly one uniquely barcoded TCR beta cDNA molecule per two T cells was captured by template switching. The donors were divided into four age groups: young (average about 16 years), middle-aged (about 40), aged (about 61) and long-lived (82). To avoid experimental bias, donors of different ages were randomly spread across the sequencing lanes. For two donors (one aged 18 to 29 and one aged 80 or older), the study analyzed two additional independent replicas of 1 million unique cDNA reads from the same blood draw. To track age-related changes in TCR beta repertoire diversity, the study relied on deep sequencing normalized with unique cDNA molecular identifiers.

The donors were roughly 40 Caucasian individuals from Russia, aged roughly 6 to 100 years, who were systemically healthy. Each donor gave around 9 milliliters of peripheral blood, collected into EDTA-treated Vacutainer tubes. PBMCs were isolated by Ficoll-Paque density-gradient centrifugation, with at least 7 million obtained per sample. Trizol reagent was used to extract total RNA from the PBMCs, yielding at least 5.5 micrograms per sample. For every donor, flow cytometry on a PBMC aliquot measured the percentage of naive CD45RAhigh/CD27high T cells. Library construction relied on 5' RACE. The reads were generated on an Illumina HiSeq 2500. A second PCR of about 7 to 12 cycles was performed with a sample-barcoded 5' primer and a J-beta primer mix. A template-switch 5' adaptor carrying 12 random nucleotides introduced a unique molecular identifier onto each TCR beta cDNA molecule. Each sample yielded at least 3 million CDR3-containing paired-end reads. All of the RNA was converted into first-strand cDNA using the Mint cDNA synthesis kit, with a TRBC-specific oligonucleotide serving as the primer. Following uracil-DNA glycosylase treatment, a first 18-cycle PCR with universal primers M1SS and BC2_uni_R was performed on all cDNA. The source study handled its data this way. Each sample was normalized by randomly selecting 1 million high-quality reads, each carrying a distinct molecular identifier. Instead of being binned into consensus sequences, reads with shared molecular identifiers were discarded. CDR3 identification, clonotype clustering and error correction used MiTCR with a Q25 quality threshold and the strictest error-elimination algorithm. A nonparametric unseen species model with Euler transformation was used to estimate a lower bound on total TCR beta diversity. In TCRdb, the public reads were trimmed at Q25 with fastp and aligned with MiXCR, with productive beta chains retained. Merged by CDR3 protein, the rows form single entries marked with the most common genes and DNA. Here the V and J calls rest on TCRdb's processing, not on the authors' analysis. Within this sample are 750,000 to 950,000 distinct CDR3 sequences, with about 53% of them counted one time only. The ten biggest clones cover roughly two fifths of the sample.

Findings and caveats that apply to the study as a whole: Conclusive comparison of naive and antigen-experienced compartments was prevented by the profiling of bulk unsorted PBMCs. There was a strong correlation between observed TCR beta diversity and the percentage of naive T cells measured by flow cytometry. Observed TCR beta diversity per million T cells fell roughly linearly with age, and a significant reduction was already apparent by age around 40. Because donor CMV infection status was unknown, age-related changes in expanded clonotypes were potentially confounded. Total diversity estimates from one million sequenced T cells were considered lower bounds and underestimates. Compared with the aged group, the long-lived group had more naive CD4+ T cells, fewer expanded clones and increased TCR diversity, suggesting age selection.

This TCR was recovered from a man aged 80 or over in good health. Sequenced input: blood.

The encoded CDR3 is CASSESGRRQYF. The nucleotide sequence is TGTGCCAGCAGTGAATCTGGCAGACGGCAGTACTTC. The sequence links TRBV25-1 to TRBJ2-4, with an unclear D gene assignment. Sequences MGHDK (CDR1) and SYGVNS (CDR2) are obtained from the germline V gene. V lost 1 base and J lost 13 bases; the stretch between them is 11 bases long. The CDR3 contains 12 residues, cysteine and phenylalanine counted. CDR3 DNA is the only sequence kept; it has 36 bases, read in frame from the first base.